Below, one T cell receptor (beta chain) is given with its context. CDR3 length equals 14 residues. CDR1 and CDR2 from the germline V gene are MNHEY and SVGAGI. V lost 6 bases and J lost 4; bases outside the gene matches: 6. The sample belongs to a study of blood T cell repertoires in COVID-19. Only in-frame clones appear in the TCRdb table, and some are missing; sequencing was by immunoSEQ multiplex PCR. The repertoire has fewer than 250,000 clones, 80% of them found once; the top ten carry about 6.3%. The material sequenced was peripheral blood. The V and J genes are TRBV6-5 and TRBJ2-5; 9 bases align to TRBD1. The receptor was derived from a man aged 55 to 69 with acute or convalescent COVID-19. The CDR3 DNA reads as TGTGCCAGCAGCCGGGGGACAGGGTCAGAGACCCAGTACTTC. Its protein product is CASSRGTGSETQYF.